The table lists the clone carrying this TCR beta chain with many counts. The PBMC fraction was derived from over 9 ml of fresh peripheral blood. The CDR3 runs 14 residues. The germline V gene has CDR1 ENHRY and CDR2 SYGVKD. V lost 2 bases, J lost 6 bases, and 14 bases lay in between. These data come from a study of Graves' ophthalmopathy and Graves' hyperthyroidism. Amplified material comprised TCR beta CDR3 regions derived from RNA transcripts. Amplification began with first-round RT-PCR using HTBI primers, then second-round multiplex PCR was performed. TCRdb called the multiplex PCR reads again in MiXCR, with one record for every CDR3 protein. Of 240,000 or so distinct CDR3 sequences in the sample, 45% are singletons; the top ten hold roughly half.

The sequenced material came from peripheral blood. The TCR originated in an adult man with Graves' ophthalmopathy. The V call is TRBV10-3, the J call TRBJ2-7; D might be TRBD2 (5 bases). CDR3 in amino acids: CAISEGLKTSEQYF. CDR3 in DNA: TGTGCCATCAGTGAGGGACTCAAGACCTCCGAGCAGTACTTC.